The clone carrying this T cell receptor beta chain has more than one count but fewer than ten. This sample is drawn from a study of cytomegalovirus exposure and HLA in healthy donors. Use of 60 Vbeta and 13 Jbeta primers characterized the PCR. Assay: immunoSEQ multiplex PCR; the TCRdb copy retains only in-frame clones and omits some. The table records under 200,000 clones, approximately 73% of them present only once. This CDR3 has 14 residues. Germline-derived CDR1 and CDR2 are SGHTA and FQGNSA. Trimming removed 3 bases from V and 8 bases from J, with 16 bases in between. This receptor was obtained from a woman between 18 and 29 years old in good health and CMV-seropositive. Material: PBMCs. This chain uses TRBV7-2 with TRBJ1-2; TRBD1 is a possible D gene (6 bases). The CDR3: CASSLGQGPGGYTF. Here the CDR3 DNA reads TGTGCCAGCAGCTTGGGCCAGGGGCCTGGGGGCTACACCTTC.